This T cell receptor beta chain is drawn from a study of blood T cell repertoires in COVID-19. Original methodology: Scientists estimated how many nucleated cells there were by amplifying reference gene primers. Sequencing used immunoSEQ multiplex PCR; TCRdb keeps in-frame clones, though not all of them. V and J calls and clone size are as listed in that table; D and trimming were resolved from the DNA. Of a few hundred thousand clones detected, roughly four fifths appear once; the ten largest clones hold 14% to 15%. The CDR3 has 15 residues. V dropped 0 bases and J dropped 8 bases, with 15 bases sitting between them. Germline assignment: CDR1 SGHRS and CDR2 YFSETQ.

The specimen sequenced was PBMCs or T cells enriched from blood (not recorded which). The source is a man between 40 and 49 years old who had recovered from COVID-19. This rearrangement joins TRBV5-1 to TRBJ2-1; TRBD1 might be the D (6 bases). The CDR3 bases are TGCGCCAGCAGCTTGGGACAGGCCTTTGGGGATGAGCAGTTCTTC. Its protein is CASSLGQAFGDEQFF.